A selection of T cell receptor beta chains follows, all from one sample in a study of OX40 agonist ivuxolimab in advanced cancers. The method was immunoSEQ multiplex PCR; TCRdb's version includes in-frame clones alone and lacks a portion of them. The profile covers roughly 36,000 clones, with 74% appearing a single time and around 12% taken by the ten largest. The source material was CD4+ or CD8+ T cells sorted from blood, sampled in a trial of the OX40 agonist ivuxolimab. These receptors all come from an adult with an advanced solid tumor such as melanoma, head and neck, liver or kidney cancer. Both conserved end residues are part of each CDR3. D genes are given only for firm matches. Not every row has a clone size; where given, it reads once, few, many or a size class.

CDR3 DNA	CDR3 protein	V gene	J gene	clone size	D gene
TGTGCCATCCCAGGGGCAGAGGGATATGGCTACACCTTC	CAIPGAEGYGYTF	TRBV2	TRBJ1-2	-	-
TGTGCCAGCAGCCGGTCCGGGACAGGGGGCCGAGGGGAGACCCAGTACTTC	CASSRSGTGGRGETQYF	TRBV5-8	TRBJ2-5	-	TRBD1
TGTGCCAGCAGCCAACTCGACAGTTTCTATGGCTACACCTTC	CASSQLDSFYGYTF	TRBV14	TRBJ1-2	-	-
TGTGCCAGCAGATACAGGGGAGGGGGTGAAAGGGCTTTCTTT	CASRYRGGGERAFF	TRBV7-2	TRBJ1-1	-	TRBD1
TGTGCCAGCAGCTTGTCGAGGGGCCGGGGGAATACTGAAGCTTTCTTT	CASSLSRGRGNTEAFF	TRBV5-4	TRBJ1-1	-	-
TGTGCCAGCAGCTTAGGACGAAGAGGTGAAAAACTGTTTTTT	CASSLGRRGEKLFF	TRBV7-9	TRBJ1-4	-	-
TGTGCCTGGAGTGTACGGGGGTCTCAGTTCTTC	CAWSVRGSQFF	TRBV30	TRBJ2-1	-	-
TGTGCCAGCAGTTCCCGGGACGGACGGGGTGGCTACACCTTC	CASSSRDGRGGYTF	TRBV27	TRBJ1-2	-	-
TGTGCCAGCAGCCCATTAATTATAGGGGACAATGAGCAGTTCTTC	CASSPLIIGDNEQFF	TRBV7-6	TRBJ2-1	few	-
TGTGCCAGCAGTTACGCCGGGACAGGGGGCGTCCGAGGAGCTTTCTTT	CASSYAGTGGVRGAFF	TRBV6-5	TRBJ1-1	-	TRBD1
TGTGCCAGCAGTAGGGGGCCTAACACCGGGGAGCTGTTTTTT	CASSRGPNTGELFF	TRBV6-5	TRBJ2-2	few	TRBD1
TGTGCCATCAGGGGGGACTATAATTCACCCCTCCACTTT	CAIRGDYNSPLHF	TRBV10-3	TRBJ1-6	-	-
TGTGCCTGGAGAGGGGGGTGGGGTGAAAAACTGTTTTTT	CAWRGGWGEKLFF	TRBV30	TRBJ1-4	-	-
TGTGCCAGCAGCGTAAATGGGACAGGGGACACTGAAGCTTTCTTT	CASSVNGTGDTEAFF	TRBV9	TRBJ1-1	-	TRBD1
TGTGCCAGCAGTGAAAGGAGCGGTCAGCCCCAGCATTTT	CASSERSGQPQHF	TRBV6-1	TRBJ1-5	-	-
TGTGCCAGCAGCTTTATTAGCTACGATGAGCAGTTCTTC	CASSFISYDEQFF	TRBV5-4	TRBJ2-1	-	-
TGTGCCAGCCTGGGAGGCAAATCACCCCTCCACTTT	CASLGGKSPLHF	TRBV28	TRBJ1-6	-	-
TGTGCCAGCAGCCCCGCGAGGGATGGCTACACCTTC	CASSPARDGYTF	TRBV7-2	TRBJ1-2	-	-
TGTGCCATCAGAAGCAAGCGGGGGGGCCGTGAGACCCAGTACTTC	CAIRSKRGGRETQYF	TRBV10-3	TRBJ2-5	-	TRBD2
TGCAGTGCTAGGGAAAGAAACACCATATATTTT	CSARERNTIYF	TRBV20-1	TRBJ1-3	-	-
TGTGCCTGGGACGACAGGGGGCGAAGGCAGCCCCAGCATTTT	CAWDDRGRRQPQHF	TRBV30	TRBJ1-5	-	TRBD1
TGTGCCAGCAGCTTAGTCCTCAGGACTAACTATGGCTACACCTTC	CASSLVLRTNYGYTF	TRBV7-2	TRBJ1-2	few	-
TGTGCCAGTAGTCCCGACAGGAGATCACCCCTCCACTTT	CASSPDRRSPLHF	TRBV19	TRBJ1-6	-	-
TGTGCCAGCAGCTTAAACAGGGGCTATGAGCAGTTCTTC	CASSLNRGYEQFF	TRBV7-2	TRBJ2-1	once	TRBD1
TGCAGCGTTGAACTGGCGGGGACTGAAGCTTTCTTT	CSVELAGTEAFF	TRBV29-1	TRBJ1-1	-	-
TGTGCCAGCTCACCGGCGATAGACCGGGGCTACACCTTC	CASSPAIDRGYTF	TRBV18	TRBJ1-2	-	-
TGTGCCAGCAGCAAAGATTTACTTTCACAAACCGGGGAAAAACTGTTTTTT	CASSKDLLSQTGEKLFF	TRBV21-1	TRBJ1-4	-	-
TGTGCCAGCAGTGAGACAGTCACTGAAGCTTTCTTT	CASSETVTEAFF	TRBV2	TRBJ1-1	-	-
TGTGCCAGCAGGCCACTACAGGGGTTGGGTGGCTACACCTTC	CASRPLQGLGGYTF	TRBV6-6	TRBJ1-2	few	TRBD1